Sequencing of this T cell receptor (beta chain) was carried out in a study of T cell responses to AZD1222 COVID-19 vaccine. Points from the study as a whole: Once two AZD1222 doses were given, Spike-specific TCR breadth and depth went up. Donors in the cohort were predominantly white British and more often female, and clonal diversity was possibly underestimated.

A note on this clone: What it recognizes is unknown.

V was pared by 4 bases and J by 5 bases, with 12 bases between. The CDR3 sequence is 13 residues long. Per the germline V gene, CDR1 is ENHRY and CDR2 is SYGVKD. Libraries were prepared by immunoSEQ multiplex PCR; TCRdb keeps only in-frame clonotypes and omits some of them. In the table there are 90,000 to 140,000 clones, 88% of which are singletons. This TCR was recovered from an adult in good health. Source: peripheral blood, taken on day 0 of AZD1222 vaccination. The genes are TRBV10-3 and TRBJ2-7; possibly TRBD1 or TRBD2 for D (5 bases each). The CDR3 loop reads CAISAGTPHEQYF. The CDR3 DNA reads as TGTGCCATCAGTGCCGGGACCCCGCACGAGCAGTACTTC.